This passage covers 24 T cell receptor beta chains from one sample sequenced in a study of blood T cell repertoires in COVID-19. Measured with immunoSEQ multiplex PCR; TCRdb has only the in-frame clones, and not every one. The sample shows about 190,000 clones, roughly nine tenths of them seen only once. The sample was peripheral blood. These receptors were taken from a man aged 30-40 years with acute or convalescent COVID-19.

The chain recombines TRBV27 with TRBJ2-3; 9 bases are a match to TRBD2. The V gene's germline CDR1 is MNHEY and CDR2 SMNVEV (reference sequence). V was clipped by 6 bases and J by 7 bases; unmatched bases: 11. CDR3 length equals 15 residues. The CDR3 DNA sequence: TGTGCCAGCAGCACAGGTAGCGGGAGCTCGAATACGCAGTATTTT. This sequence encodes CASSTGSGSSNTQYF.

V gene TRBV11-3 combines with J gene TRBJ1-1; D may be TRBD1 (6 bases). From germline, CDR1 is SGHNT and CDR2 YENEEA. The CDR3 contains 13 residues. V was clipped by 6 bases and J by 3 bases, with 11 bases between them. The CDR3 reads CASRGGADTEAFF. As DNA, the CDR3 is TGTGCCAGCAGAGGGGGTGCGGACACTGAAGCTTTCTTT.

CDR3: CAWSWDNYEKLFF. In nucleotides, the CDR3 is TGTGCCTGGAGTTGGGACAACTATGAAAAACTGTTTTTT. The chain has TRBV30 and TRBJ1-4, with D perhaps TRBD1 (6 bases). This CDR3 has 13 residues. Germline lookup yields CDR1 GTSNPN and CDR2 SVGIG (reference sequence). Trimming took 2 bases from V and 6 from J, leaving 10 bases between them.

J is TRBJ1-5 and V is TRBV6-2 or TRBV6-3; TRBD1 might be the D (6 bases). V was pared by 3 bases and J by 7 bases, with 13 bases between. The CDR3 runs to 14 residues. Germline CDR1 and CDR2: MNHEY and SVGEGT. CDR3 protein: CASSYLGQIQPQHF. CDR3 DNA sequence: TGTGCCAGCAGTTATCTAGGACAGATACAGCCCCAGCATTTT.

The chain links TRBV2 to TRBJ1-5; D perhaps matches TRBD1 (6 bases). Germline V lookup: CDR1 SNHLY, CDR2 FYNNEI. V was clipped by 5 bases and J by 3 bases, with 11 bases between them. The CDR3 has 14 amino acids. The CDR3 DNA is TGTGCCAGCAGTTTCGGACAGACCAATCAGCCCCAGCATTTT. Amino acids: CASSFGQTNQPQHF.

This clone came up once. This chain uses TRBV3-1 (or the pseudogene TRBV3-2) with TRBJ2-7; 7 bases map to TRBD1. The germline V gene encodes CDR1 LGHDT and CDR2 YNNKEL (reference sequence). CDR3 length: 15 amino acids. Trimming took 1 base from V and 4 from J; bases not matched to a gene: 7. As DNA, the CDR3 is TGTGCCAGCAGCCAAGGCGGTAAGGGGGCGTACGAGCAGTACTTC. This encodes CASSQGGKGAYEQYF.

The rearrangement uses TRBV5-1 and TRBJ2-7; 8 bases line up with TRBD2. The germline V gene encodes CDR1 SGHRS and CDR2 YFSETQ. The CDR3 length is 15 residues. The V and J ends lost 2 bases and 0 bases, in that order; junction bases with no gene match: 4. CDR3 loop: CASSLGGGFSYEQYF. The CDR3 nucleotides read TGCGCCAGCAGCTTAGGCGGGGGGTTCTCCTACGAGCAGTACTTC.

This chain joins TRBV5-4 and TRBJ1-4, with 7 bases matching TRBD1. The CDR3 loop spans 14 amino acids. V shed 0 bases and J 8 bases; nucleotides not matched to a gene: 4. Germline CDR1 reads SGHNT; CDR2 reads YYREEE (reference sequence). CDR3 protein: CASSLGQGKEKLFF. CDR3 in DNA: TGTGCCAGCAGCTTGGGACAGGGAAAAGAAAAACTGTTTTTT. Complete variable domain (other parts from reference TRBV5-4 and TRBJ1-4): ETGVTQSPTHLIKTRGQQVTLRCSSQSGHNTVSWYQQALGQGPQFIFQYYREEENGRGNFPPRFSGLQFPNYSSELNVNALELDDSALYLCASSLGQGKEKLFFGSGTQLSVL.

This sequence joins TRBV18 and TRBJ1-5; TRBD1 matches 9 bases. This CDR3 is built from 16 residues. After removal of 0 bases from V and 6 bases from J, the junction contained 6 bases not matched to a gene. CDR1 is KGHSH, CDR2 LQKENI, per germline. The CDR3 bases are TGTGCCAGCTCACCACCTCTCGGGACAGGGACTCAGCCCCAGCATTTT. Residues: CASSPPLGTGTQPQHF.

The chain employs TRBV18 and TRBJ1-1; the match to TRBD1 covers 7 bases. The J segment lost 1 base and the V segment lost 4 bases, leaving 9 bases of the junction unmatched. Germline-derived CDR1 and CDR2 are KGHSH and LQKENI. The CDR3 sequence is 16 residues long. The CDR3 sequence is CASSLRQGGENTEAFF. In DNA form, the CDR3 reads TGTGCCAGCTCACTCCGACAGGGCGGGGAGAACACTGAAGCTTTCTTT.

The chain recombines TRBV9 with TRBJ1-2, with D possibly being TRBD1 (5 bases). The CDR3 loop spans 14 amino acids. Trimming cost V 4 bases and J 3 bases, with 13 bases left between them. Germline V gene sequence: CDR1 SGDLS, CDR2 YYNGEE. The CDR3 sequence is CASSLGAVDYGYTF. The CDR3 bases are TGTGCCAGCAGCTTAGGGGCAGTCGACTATGGCTACACCTTC. Looking up the rest from reference TRBV9 and TRBJ1-2 gives the full variable domain: DSGVTQTPKHLITATGQRVTLRCSPRSGDLSVYWYQQSLDQGLQFLIQYYNGEERAKGNILERFSAQQFPDLHSELNLSSLELGDSALYFCASSLGAVDYGYTFGSGTRLTVV.

The chain is built from TRBV9 and TRBJ1-1; TRBD1 matches 9 bases. Trimming removed 4 bases from V and 5 bases from J; junction bases left unmatched: 6. The CDR3 has 14 residues. The germline V gene has CDR1 SGDLS and CDR2 YYNGEE. CDR3 amino acids: CASSYTGGSTEAFF. The CDR3 DNA follows: TGTGCCAGCAGCTATACAGGGGGCTCTACTGAAGCTTTCTTT. The full variable domain, with the rest looked up from reference TRBV9 and TRBJ1-1, is DSGVTQTPKHLITATGQRVTLRCSPRSGDLSVYWYQQSLDQGLQFLIQYYNGEERAKGNILERFSAQQFPDLHSELNLSSLELGDSALYFCASSYTGGSTEAFFGQGTRLTVV.

The chain couples TRBV19 to TRBJ1-2; D is unresolved. The V gene's germline CDR1 is LNHDA and CDR2 SQIVND (reference sequence). V gave up 0 bases and J gave up 6 bases, with 17 bases separating them. The CDR3 loop spans 16 amino acids. The CDR3 DNA reads as TGTGCCAGTAGTATAGATACTTCCAGGCTTTCGAATGGCTACACCTTC. Protein: CASSIDTSRLSNGYTF.

The rearrangement uses TRBV9 and TRBJ2-2; 9 bases agree with TRBD1. Germline CDR1 and CDR2: SGDLS and YYNGEE. The CDR3 covers 14 residues. Unmatched junction bases numbered 1, after V lost 1 base and J lost 6 bases. The CDR3 sequence: CASSVRQGAGELFF. CDR3 bases: TGTGCCAGCAGCGTAAGACAGGGGGCCGGGGAGCTGTTTTTT.

This chain joins TRBV2 and TRBJ1-5; D is possibly TRBD1 (6 bases). Germline V gives CDR1 SNHLY, CDR2 FYNNEI. There are 13 residues in the CDR3. Trimming removed 10 bases at V and 3 bases at J, with 13 bases between. CDR3 nucleotides: TGTGCCATTCGACGGGACAACAATCAGCCCCAGCATTTT. Translating gives CAIRRDNNQPQHF.

This chain uses TRBV28 with TRBJ1-4, with a tentative D call TRBD1 (5 bases). Trimming stripped 10 bases from V and 0 bases from J, with 9 bases between. This CDR3 has 13 amino acids. In germline, CDR1 is MDHEN, CDR2 SYDVKM. The CDR3 DNA is TGTGCCACTAACAGGCCAACTAATGAAAAACTGTTTTTT. It encodes CATNRPTNEKLFF.

V gene TRBV24-1 combines with J gene TRBJ2-7, with D hard to call. V was cut by 7 bases and J by 5 bases, with 14 bases left in between. Germline V lookup: CDR1 KGHDR, CDR2 SFDVKD. The CDR3 consists of 13 residues. CDR3 nucleotides: TGTGCCACCAGGGCCTCGGGTCTCGACGAGCAGTACTTC. Protein product: CATRASGLDEQYF.

This chain joins TRBV28 and TRBJ1-2; D is possibly TRBD1 (6 bases). This CDR3 has 15 residues. Germline CDR1 is MDHEN and CDR2 is SYDVKM. V was clipped by 8 bases and J by 2 bases, with 18 bases between them. As DNA, the CDR3 is TGTGCCAGCTACGGACAGCTACCTCAAAACTATGGCTACACCTTC. Amino acid sequence: CASYGQLPQNYGYTF.

This sequence joins TRBV28 and TRBJ1-1; D perhaps matches TRBD1 (6 bases). The CDR3 runs 17 residues. Germline CDR1 MDHEN, CDR2 SYDVKM. V dropped 3 bases and J dropped 0 bases, with 17 bases sitting between them. CDR3 loop: CASSFDRGGSVNTEAFF. The CDR3 nucleotides read TGTGCCAGCAGTTTCGATCGCGGGGGCTCTGTGAACACTGAAGCTTTCTTT. Filled out from reference TRBV28 and TRBJ1-1, the complete variable domain reads DVKVTQSSRYLVKRTGEKVFLECVQDMDHENMFWYRQDPGLGLRLIYFSYDVKMKEKGDIPEGYSVSREKKERFSLILESASTNQTSMYLCASSFDRGGSVNTEAFFGQGTRLTVV.

This clone was picked up a small number of times. The chain links TRBV7-3 to TRBJ2-2; D may be TRBD2 (6 bases). The V end was cut by 1 base, the J end by 0 bases, with 6 bases between. Germline values: CDR1 SGHTA, CDR2 FQGTGA. CDR3 length equals 15 residues. CDR3 in amino acids: CASSLRDSNTGELFF. CDR3 in DNA: TGTGCCAGCAGCTTAAGGGACTCGAACACCGGGGAGCTGTTTTTT.

J is TRBJ1-6 and V is TRBV30; a weak D match, TRBD1 (6 bases). Looked up from germline, CDR1 is GTSNPN and CDR2 is SVGIG (reference sequence). The V and J ends lost 8 bases and 4 bases respectively, with 12 bases between them. CDR3 length: 13 residues. The CDR3 coding sequence is TGTGCCGGAGAACAGGGTTATAATTCACCCCTCCACTTT. Amino acids: CAGEQGYNSPLHF. Looking up the rest from reference TRBV30 and TRBJ1-6 gives the full variable domain: SQTIHQWPATLVQPVGSPLSLECTVEGTSNPNLYWYRQAAGRGLQLLFYSVGIGQISSEVPQNLSASRPQDRQFILSSKKLLLSDSGFYLCAGEQGYNSPLHFGNGTRLTVT.

The rearrangement joins TRBV30 to TRBJ2-3; 9 nucleotides align to TRBD2. J was trimmed by 4 bases and V by 0 bases; bases with no gene match: 5. The V gene's germline CDR1 is GTSNPN and CDR2 SVGIG (reference sequence). The CDR3 has 15 residues. The CDR3: CAWSVIAGVADTQYF. CDR3 sequence (DNA): TGTGCCTGGAGTGTAATAGCGGGAGTTGCAGATACGCAGTATTTT.

The genes are TRBV28 and TRBJ2-3; D is perhaps TRBD1 (6 bases). V shed 4 bases and J shed 4 bases, with 15 bases lying between them. The CDR3 loop spans 15 amino acids. Germline-derived CDR1 and CDR2 are MDHEN and SYDVKM. CDR3 residues: CASSSSWTAADTQYF. For the CDR3, the DNA is TGTGCCAGCAGTTCTTCCTGGACAGCGGCAGATACGCAGTATTTT.

The V and J genes are TRBV5-8 and TRBJ2-7, with TRBD2 matching 12 bases. The CDR3 has 17 amino acids. The V segment lost 3 bases and the J segment 0 bases; nucleotides outside the gene matches: 7. CDR1 is SGHTS, CDR2 YDEGEE, per germline. This CDR3 is CASSSGLAGIYSYEQYF. CDR3 in DNA: TGTGCCAGCAGCTCGGGACTAGCGGGTATATACTCCTACGAGCAGTACTTC.